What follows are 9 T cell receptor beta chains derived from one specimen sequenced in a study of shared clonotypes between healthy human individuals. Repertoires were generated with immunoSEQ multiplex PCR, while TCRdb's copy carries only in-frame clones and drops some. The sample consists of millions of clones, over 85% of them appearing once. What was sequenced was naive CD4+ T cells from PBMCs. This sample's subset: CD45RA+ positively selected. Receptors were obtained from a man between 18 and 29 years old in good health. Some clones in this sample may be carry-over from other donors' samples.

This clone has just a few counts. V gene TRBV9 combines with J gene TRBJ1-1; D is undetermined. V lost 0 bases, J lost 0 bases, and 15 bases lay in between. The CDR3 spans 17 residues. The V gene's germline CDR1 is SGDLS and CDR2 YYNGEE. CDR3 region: CASSVGVRGEVNTEAFF. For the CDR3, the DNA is TGTGCCAGCAGCGTAGGAGTTCGTGGGGAGGTGAACACTGAAGCTTTCTTT.

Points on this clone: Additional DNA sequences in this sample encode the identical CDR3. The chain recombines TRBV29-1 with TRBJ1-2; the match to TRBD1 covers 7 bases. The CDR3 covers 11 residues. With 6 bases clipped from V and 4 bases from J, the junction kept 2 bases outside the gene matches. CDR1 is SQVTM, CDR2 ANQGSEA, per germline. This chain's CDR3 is CSVRTGYGYTF. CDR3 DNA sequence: TGCAGCGTCAGGACAGGCTATGGCTACACCTTC.

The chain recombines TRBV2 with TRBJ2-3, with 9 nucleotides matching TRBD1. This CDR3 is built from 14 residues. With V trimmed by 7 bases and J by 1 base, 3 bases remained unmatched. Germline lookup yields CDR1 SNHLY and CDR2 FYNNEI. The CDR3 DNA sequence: TGTGCCAGCAAAAGGGACAGGGGCACAGATACGCAGTATTTT. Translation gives CASKRDRGTDTQYF.

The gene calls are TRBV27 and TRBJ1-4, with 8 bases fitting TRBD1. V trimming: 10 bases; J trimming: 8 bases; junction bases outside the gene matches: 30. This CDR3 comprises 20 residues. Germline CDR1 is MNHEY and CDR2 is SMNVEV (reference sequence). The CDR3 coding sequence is TGTGCCACAGCAGTGCTGGCCCCGCGGGGATGGACAGGGAAGAACGAAAAACTGTTTTTT. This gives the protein CATAVLAPRGWTGKNEKLFF.

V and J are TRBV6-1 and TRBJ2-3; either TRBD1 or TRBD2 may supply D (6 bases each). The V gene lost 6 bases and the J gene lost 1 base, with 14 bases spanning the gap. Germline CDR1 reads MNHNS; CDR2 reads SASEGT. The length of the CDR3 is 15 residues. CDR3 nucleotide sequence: TGTGCCAGCAGGACGGGGGCCTCGGGCACAGATACGCAGTATTTT. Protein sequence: CASRTGASGTDTQYF.

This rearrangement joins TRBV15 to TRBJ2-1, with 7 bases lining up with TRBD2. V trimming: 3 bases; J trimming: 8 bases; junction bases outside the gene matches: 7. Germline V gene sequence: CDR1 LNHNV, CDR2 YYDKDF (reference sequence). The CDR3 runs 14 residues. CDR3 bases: TGTGCCACCAGCAGTTGGAGACTAGCCGATGAGCAGTTCTTC. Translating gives CATSSWRLADEQFF. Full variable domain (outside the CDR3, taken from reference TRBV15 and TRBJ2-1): DAMVIQNPRYQVTQFGKPVTLSCSQTLNHNVMYWYQQKSSQAPKLLFHYYDKDFNNEADTPDNFQSRRPNTSFCFLDIRSPGLGDTAMYLCATSSWRLADEQFFGPGTRLTVL.

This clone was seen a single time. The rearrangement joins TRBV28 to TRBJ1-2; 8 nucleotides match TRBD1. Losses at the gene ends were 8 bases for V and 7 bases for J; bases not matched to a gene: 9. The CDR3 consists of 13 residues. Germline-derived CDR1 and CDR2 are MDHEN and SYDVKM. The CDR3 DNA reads TGTGCCAGCGGGCCCCTCACAGGGGGTGGCTACACCTTC. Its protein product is CASGPLTGGGYTF.

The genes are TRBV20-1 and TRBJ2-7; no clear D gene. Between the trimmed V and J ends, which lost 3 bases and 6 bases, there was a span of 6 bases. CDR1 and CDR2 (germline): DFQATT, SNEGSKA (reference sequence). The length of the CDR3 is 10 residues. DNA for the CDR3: TGCAGTGCTAGTATCGCCGAGCAGTACTTC. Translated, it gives CSASIAEQYF.

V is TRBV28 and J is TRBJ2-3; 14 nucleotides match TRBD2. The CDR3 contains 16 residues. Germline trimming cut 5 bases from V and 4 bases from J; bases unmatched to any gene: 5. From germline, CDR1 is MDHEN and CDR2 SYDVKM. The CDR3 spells CASSAPGLAGADTQYF. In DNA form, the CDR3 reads TGTGCCAGCAGTGCCCCGGGACTAGCGGGAGCAGATACGCAGTATTTT.